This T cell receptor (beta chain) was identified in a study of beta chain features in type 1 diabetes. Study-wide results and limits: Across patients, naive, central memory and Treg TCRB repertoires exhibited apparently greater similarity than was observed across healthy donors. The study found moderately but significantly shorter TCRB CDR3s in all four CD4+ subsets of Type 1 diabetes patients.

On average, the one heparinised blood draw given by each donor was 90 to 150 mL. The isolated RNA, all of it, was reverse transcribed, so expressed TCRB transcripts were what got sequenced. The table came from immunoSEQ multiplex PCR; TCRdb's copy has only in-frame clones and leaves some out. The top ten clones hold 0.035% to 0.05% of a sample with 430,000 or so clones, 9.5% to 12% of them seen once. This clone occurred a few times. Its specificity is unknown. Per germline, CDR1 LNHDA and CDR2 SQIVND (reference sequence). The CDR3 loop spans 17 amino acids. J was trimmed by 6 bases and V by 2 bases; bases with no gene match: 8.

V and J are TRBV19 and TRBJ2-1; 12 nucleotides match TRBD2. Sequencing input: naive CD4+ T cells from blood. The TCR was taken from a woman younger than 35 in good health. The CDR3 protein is CASSITSTSGSSNEQFF. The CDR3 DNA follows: TGTGCCAGTAGTATAACCTCGACTAGCGGGAGTTCCAATGAGCAGTTCTTC.